Presented here are 18 T cell receptor beta chains from one specimen sequenced in a study of blood T cell repertoires in COVID-19. TCRdb keeps only in-frame clones here, not all; method: immunoSEQ multiplex PCR. The sample holds 300,000 to 500,000 clones, approximately 85% seen once. The sequenced sample was PBMCs or T cells enriched from blood (not recorded which). The receptor set was obtained from a woman aged 40 to 50 with acute COVID-19.

This chain connects TRBV15 to TRBJ2-1; 11 bases match TRBD2. V dropped 6 bases and J dropped 8; count of bases not matched to a gene: 18. Looked up from germline, CDR1 is LNHNV and CDR2 is YYDKDF (reference sequence). The CDR3 spans 18 residues. The CDR3 bases are TGTGCCACCAGTCCCAACCGGCCGGGACTAGCGGCCCTTCATGAGCAGTTCTTC. Amino acids: CATSPNRPGLAALHEQFF.

The count of this clone is one. This chain joins TRBV28 and TRBJ1-2; no definite D call. Germline CDR1 MDHEN, CDR2 SYDVKM. The CDR3 loop spans 13 amino acids. V was shortened by 5 bases and J by 3 bases, with 10 bases between the two germline ends. Written as DNA, the CDR3 is TGTGCCAGCAGTATAGAGGCGGACTATGGCTACACCTTC. Protein product: CASSIEADYGYTF.

The rearrangement links TRBV5-4 to TRBJ2-3, with 9 bases that match TRBD2. Germline-derived CDR1 and CDR2 are SGHNT and YYREEE (reference sequence). There are 15 residues in the CDR3. The V and J ends lost 4 bases and 3 bases, in that order; junction bases with no gene match: 6. The CDR3 DNA reads as TGTGCCAGCAGCCGGAGCGGGGGGAGGACAGATACGCAGTATTTT. It translates to CASSRSGGRTDTQYF.

J is TRBJ2-5 and V is TRBV11-2, with a weak D call TRBD1 (5 bases). The ends were cut back, 2 bases at V and 2 bases at J, with 12 bases in the middle. Germline V lookup: CDR1 SGHAT, CDR2 FQNNGV. The CDR3 length is 15 residues. CDR3 amino acids: CASSLNWGVQETQYF. The CDR3 nucleotides are TGTGCCAGCAGCTTAAATTGGGGCGTACAAGAGACCCAGTACTTC.

The rearrangement links TRBV19 to TRBJ2-2; TRBD2 is a possible D gene (7 bases). Trimming stripped 3 bases from V and 6 bases from J, with 8 bases between. Germline CDR1 LNHDA, CDR2 SQIVND (reference sequence). CDR3 length: 13 amino acids. The CDR3 loop is CASSIGGPGELFF. The CDR3 DNA follows: TGTGCCAGTAGTATCGGGGGGCCCGGGGAGCTGTTTTTT.

This clone appeared once. V gene TRBV14 combines with J gene TRBJ1-1; 7 bases fit TRBD1. The germline V gene encodes CDR1 SGHDN and CDR2 FVKESK. This CDR3 region has 14 residues. V dropped 5 bases and J dropped 4; count of bases not matched to a gene: 7. CDR3 amino acids: CASSSNRGGTEAFF. CDR3 DNA: TGTGCCAGCAGCAGTAACAGGGGCGGCACTGAAGCTTTCTTT.

The chain uses TRBV2 and TRBJ2-3; a weak D match, TRBD2 (7 bases). V gave up 5 bases and J gave up 7 bases, with 13 bases separating them. The germline gives CDR1 SNHLY, CDR2 FYNNEI. CDR3 length: 13 amino acids. CDR3 in amino acids: CASSPAGANTQYF. Written as DNA, the CDR3 is TGTGCCAGCAGTCCCGCGGGGGCTAATACGCAGTATTTT.

The rearrangement uses TRBV2 and TRBJ2-3, with D tentatively TRBD2 (6 bases). Germline CDR1 is SNHLY and CDR2 is FYNNEI. The CDR3 has 17 amino acids. V dropped 4 bases and J dropped 3 bases, with 20 bases sitting between them. The CDR3 bases are TGTGCCAGCAGTGTTGGCCTGGCGGGGTGGGGGACAGATACGCAGTATTTT. The encoded protein is CASSVGLAGWGTDTQYF.

The chain employs TRBV24-1 and TRBJ2-5; 7 bases align to TRBD2. V was clipped by 4 bases and J by 5 bases; unmatched bases: 12. This CDR3 has 16 residues. Germline V gene lookup returns CDR1 KGHDR and CDR2 SFDVKD. In DNA form, the CDR3 reads TGTGCCACCAGTGAGGGGGGGGAGGGGAGTTCGGAGACCCAGTACTTC. The encoded protein is CATSEGGEGSSETQYF.

The V call is TRBV7-2, the J call TRBJ1-2; 8 positions match TRBD1. Germline lookup yields CDR1 SGHTA and CDR2 FQGNSA. Germline trimming cut 3 bases from V and 6 bases from J; bases unmatched to any gene: 3. The CDR3 runs 13 residues. Here the CDR3 reads CASSFGTGNGYTF. As DNA, the CDR3 is TGTGCCAGCAGCTTCGGGACAGGCAATGGCTACACCTTC.

The chain is built from TRBV28 and TRBJ1-5; weak D call: TRBD1 (6 bases). The CDR3 consists of 16 residues. Trimming pared 1 base from V and 6 bases from J, leaving 16 bases between. Germline V gene data show CDR1 as MDHEN and CDR2 as SYDVKM. CDR3 protein: CASSLSGTQLLQPQHF. CDR3 DNA: TGTGCCAGCAGTTTATCAGGGACACAACTCCTTCAGCCCCAGCATTTT. Drawing the rest from reference TRBV28 and TRBJ1-5, the complete variable domain is DVKVTQSSRYLVKRTGEKVFLECVQDMDHENMFWYRQDPGLGLRLIYFSYDVKMKEKGDIPEGYSVSREKKERFSLILESASTNQTSMYLCASSLSGTQLLQPQHFGDGTRLSIL.

V gene TRBV19 combines with J gene TRBJ1-5, with 7 bases fitting TRBD1. The germline CDR1 and CDR2 sequences are LNHDA and SQIVND (reference sequence). The CDR3 covers 14 residues. Trimming cost V 3 bases and J 6 bases; bases outside gene matches: 5. The CDR3 DNA reads TGTGCCAGTAGTATTGGGCCAGGGGGTCAGCCCCAGCATTTT. It codes for CASSIGPGGQPQHF.

The V call is TRBV2, the J call TRBJ2-2; 9 nucleotides line up with TRBD1. Germline lookup yields CDR1 SNHLY and CDR2 FYNNEI. V dropped 4 bases and J dropped 5; count of bases not matched to a gene: 5. This CDR3 is built from 15 residues. The CDR3 coding sequence is TGTGCCAGCAGTGGGGGACAGGGCTGGACCGGGGAGCTGTTTTTT. This gives the protein CASSGGQGWTGELFF.

This CDR3 reads CAISEPGLGQVQQGGYGYTF. In DNA, the CDR3 is TGTGCCATCAGTGAGCCGGGGCTCGGGCAGGTCCAGCAGGGGGGCTATGGCTACACCTTC. The rearrangement joins TRBV10-3 to TRBJ1-2; 7 nucleotides agree with TRBD1. The V segment lost 2 bases and the J segment 4 bases; nucleotides outside the gene matches: 22. From germline, CDR1 is ENHRY and CDR2 SYGVKD. CDR3 size: 20 residues.

The chain is built from TRBV10-3 and TRBJ1-1; 8 bases fit TRBD1. This CDR3 is built from 11 residues. The V segment lost 6 bases and the J segment 8 bases; nucleotides outside the gene matches: 2. CDR1 is ENHRY, CDR2 SYGVKD, per germline. The CDR3 region has the DNA TGTGCCATCAGGGACAGGGTAGAAGCTTTCTTT. The encoded protein is CAIRDRVEAFF.

The rearrangement uses TRBV5-5 and TRBJ1-1, with 7 bases fitting TRBD1. Trimming took 4 bases from V and 4 from J; bases not matched to a gene: 13. The CDR3 is 16 amino acids. Germline CDR1 reads SGHKS; CDR2 reads YYEKEE (reference sequence). CDR3 bases: TGTGCCAGCAGCCGGTGGGCCACTACAGGGGCCACTGAAGCTTTCTTT. It is translated as CASSRWATTGATEAFF.

This clone was found once. J is TRBJ2-5 and V is TRBV7-6, with TRBD1 matching 9 bases. Unmatched junction bases numbered 1, after V lost 1 base and J lost 4 bases. The CDR3 consists of 14 residues. The germline CDR1 and CDR2 sequences are SGHVS and FNYEAQ. CDR3: CASSLGTGVETQYF. CDR3 DNA sequence: TGTGCCAGCAGCTTAGGGACAGGGGTAGAGACCCAGTACTTC.

This chain links TRBV29-1 with TRBJ1-2; no clear D gene. CDR1 and CDR2 from the germline V gene are SQVTM and ANQGSEA. The CDR3 is made up of 14 amino acids. V gave up 3 bases and J gave up 2 bases, with 13 bases separating them. The CDR3 DNA sequence: TGCAGCGTTGAGGGAGTAGGGCGGAACTATGGCTACACCTTC. It specifies CSVEGVGRNYGYTF.